These T cell receptor beta chains were read from a single sample in a study of OX40 agonist ivuxolimab in advanced cancers. Repertoires were generated with immunoSEQ multiplex PCR, while TCRdb's copy carries only in-frame clones and drops some. The sample carries some 10,000 clones, around 80% recorded once. Source: CD4+ or CD8+ T cells sorted from blood, taken in a trial of the OX40 agonist ivuxolimab. The receptors derive from an adult with an advanced solid tumor such as melanoma, head and neck, liver or kidney cancer. The conserved cysteine and the conserved F or W are not part of the CDR3 here.

v_call cdr3_aa
TRBV23-1 ASSQRPTGSYSNQPQH
TRBV6-5 ASSPTEYSNQPQH
TRBV2 ASSEYRGTNQPQH
TRBV4-2 ASSPEVSGGDSNNEQF
TRBV9 ASSVGGNPYGYT
TRBV21-1 ASSHRTGHYGYT
TRBV28 ASRTEYSNQPQH
TRBV5-4 ASSLAWRGANNEQF
TRBV27 ASSLAVQDPYGYT
TRBV19 ASSTEVFRVNEKLF
TRBV29-1 SVGKNTEAF
TRBV19 ASSIELGGAYNEQF
TRBV18 ASSPLGSLDYQPQH
TRBV7-9 ASRSEIYEKLF
TRBV25-1 ASSEFLPGGHTEAF
TRBV5-5 ASSPGSGEDLYYGYT
TRBV6-1 ASSTQTGASYEQY
TRBV18 ASSPVDVREETQY
TRBV27 ASSFGQVNTGELF
TRBV7-9 ASSPGYNEQF
TRBV4-1 ASSHGTGGSTEAF
TRBV6-1 ASLDGFGTEAF
TRBV19 ASSITSTYEQY
TRBV5-4 ASTSVLNHEQY
TRBV4-1 ASSQERQHYEQY
TRBV15 ATSRYRVSGQGVVITEAF
TRBV6-5 ASSAANTEAF
TRBV5-8 ASWTSGVFNEQF
TRBV6-5 ATRPQGTGYT
TRBV5-6 ASSAGTGIGGYT
TRBV19 ASSWGNSYDGYT
TRBV6-9 ASGRWSEKLF
TRBV13 ASSRSQGALAQPQH
TRBV7-9 ASSKTGALGEQY
TRBV6-5 ASRTLYSGYEQY
TRBV7-2 ASSAPGQFGYT
TRBV7-9 ASTPSWGASYEQY
TRBV11-2 ASSRDRVGSPLH
TRBV6-5 ASSYGQINTGELF